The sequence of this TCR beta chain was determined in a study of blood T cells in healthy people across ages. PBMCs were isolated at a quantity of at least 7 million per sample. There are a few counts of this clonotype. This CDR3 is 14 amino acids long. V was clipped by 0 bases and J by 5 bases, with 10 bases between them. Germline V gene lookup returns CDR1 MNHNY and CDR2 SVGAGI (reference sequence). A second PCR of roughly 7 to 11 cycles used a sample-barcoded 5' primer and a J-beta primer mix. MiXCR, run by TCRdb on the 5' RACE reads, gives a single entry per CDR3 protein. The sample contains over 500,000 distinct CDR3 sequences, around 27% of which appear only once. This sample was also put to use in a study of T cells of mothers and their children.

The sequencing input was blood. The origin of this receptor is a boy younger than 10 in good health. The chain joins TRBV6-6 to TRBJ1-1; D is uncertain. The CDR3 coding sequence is TGTGCCAGCAGTTACTCGGCAGGTCGGACTGAAGCTTTCTTT. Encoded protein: CASSYSAGRTEAFF.